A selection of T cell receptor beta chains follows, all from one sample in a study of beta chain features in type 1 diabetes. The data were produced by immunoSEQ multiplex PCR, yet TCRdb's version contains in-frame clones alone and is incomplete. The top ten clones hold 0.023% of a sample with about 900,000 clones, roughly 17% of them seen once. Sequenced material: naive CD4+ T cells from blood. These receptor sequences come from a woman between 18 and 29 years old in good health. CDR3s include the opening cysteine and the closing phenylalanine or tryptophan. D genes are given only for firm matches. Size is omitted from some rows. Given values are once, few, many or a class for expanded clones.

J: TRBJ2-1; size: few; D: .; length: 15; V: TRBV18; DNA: TGTGCCAGCTCACCTGGGCAAAACTCCTACAATGAGCAGTTCTTC; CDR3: CASSPGQNSYNEQFF
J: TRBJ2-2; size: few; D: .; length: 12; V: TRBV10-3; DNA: TGTGCCATCAGAACAGGTACCGGGGAGCTGTTTTTT; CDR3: CAIRTGTGELFF
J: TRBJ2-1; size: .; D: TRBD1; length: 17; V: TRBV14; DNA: TGTGCCAGCAGCCCGCTAATTACCGGGACAGGGTACAATGAGCAGTTCTTC; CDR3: CASSPLITGTGYNEQFF
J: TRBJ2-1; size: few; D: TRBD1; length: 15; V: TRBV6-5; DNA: TGTGCCAGCAGTGGCGCCGGGACAGGGGGGCTCGGGCAGTTCTTC; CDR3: CASSGAGTGGLGQFF
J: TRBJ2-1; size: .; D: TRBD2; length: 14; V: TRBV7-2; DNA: TGTGCCAGCAGCCGGACTAGCGGGAGCAATGAGCAGTTCTTC; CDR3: CASSRTSGSNEQFF
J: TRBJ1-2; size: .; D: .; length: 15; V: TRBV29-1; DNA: TGCAGCGTTGACGGGACACCAACTTCTAACTATGGCTACACCTTC; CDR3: CSVDGTPTSNYGYTF
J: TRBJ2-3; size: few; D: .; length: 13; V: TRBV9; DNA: TGTGCCAGCAGCGTAGGGGTAGTGGATACGCAGTATTTT; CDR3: CASSVGVVDTQYF
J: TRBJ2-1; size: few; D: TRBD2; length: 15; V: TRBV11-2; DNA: TGTGCCAGCAGTTCGGGACTAGCGGATGTCAATGAGCAGTTCTTC; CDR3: CASSSGLADVNEQFF
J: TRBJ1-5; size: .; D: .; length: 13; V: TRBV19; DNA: TGTGCCAGTAGTCCAGGGATACGACAGCCCCAGCATTTT; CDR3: CASSPGIRQPQHF
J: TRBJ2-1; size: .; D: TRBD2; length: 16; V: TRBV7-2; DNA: TGTGCCAGCAGCTTAACTAGCGGGATCATTGACAACTCAAGGATCTTC; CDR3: CASSLTSGIIDNSRIF
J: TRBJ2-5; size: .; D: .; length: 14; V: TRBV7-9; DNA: TGTGCCAGCAGCTTACGACGCTACCAAGAGACCCAGTACTTC; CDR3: CASSLRRYQETQYF
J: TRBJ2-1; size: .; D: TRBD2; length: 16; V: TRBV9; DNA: TGTGCCAGCAGCCCCCGGACTAGCGACAGGTATAATGAGCAGTTCTTC; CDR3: CASSPRTSDRYNEQFF
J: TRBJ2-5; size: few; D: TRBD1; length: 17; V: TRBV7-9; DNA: TGTGCCAGCAGCCTCAAAACAGGGGGGAACAGCCAAGAGACCCAGTACTTC; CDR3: CASSLKTGGNSQETQYF
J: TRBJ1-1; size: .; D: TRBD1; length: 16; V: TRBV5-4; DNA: TGTGCCAGCAGGCCTTGGGACAGGACAATCGGGACTGAAGCTTTCTTT; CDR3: CASRPWDRTIGTEAFF
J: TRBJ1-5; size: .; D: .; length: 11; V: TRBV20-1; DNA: TGCAGTGGAGGCAGCAATCAGCCCCAGCATTTT; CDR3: CSGGSNQPQHF
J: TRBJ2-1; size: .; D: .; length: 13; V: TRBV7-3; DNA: TGTGCCAGCAGCCAAAGCGCCAACAATGAGCAGTTCTTC; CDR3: CASSQSANNEQFF
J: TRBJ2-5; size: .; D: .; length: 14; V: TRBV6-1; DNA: TGTGCCAGCACCGCCGGAGGGTTCGCAGAGACCCAGTACTTC; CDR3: CASTAGGFAETQYF
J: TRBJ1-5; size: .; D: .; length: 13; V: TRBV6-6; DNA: TGTGCCAGCAGTGACGCCGCCCCGCAGCCCCAGCATTTT; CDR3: CASSDAAPQPQHF
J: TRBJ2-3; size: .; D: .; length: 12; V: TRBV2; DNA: TGTGCCAGCAGTCAACAGGGCGATACGCAGTATTTT; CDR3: CASSQQGDTQYF
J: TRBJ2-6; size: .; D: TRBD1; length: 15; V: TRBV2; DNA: TGTGCCAGCAGTACACAGGGGCAAGGGGCCAACGTCCTGACTTTC; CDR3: CASSTQGQGANVLTF
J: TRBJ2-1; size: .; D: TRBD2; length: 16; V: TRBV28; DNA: TGTGCCAGCAGGGGGACATTGACGACGGGAGGGAATGAGCAGTTCTTC; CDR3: CASRGTLTTGGNEQFF
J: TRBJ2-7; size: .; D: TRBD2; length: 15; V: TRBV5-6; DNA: TGTGCCAGCAGCTTGGGAATCCGGGGGGACTACGAGCAGTACTTC; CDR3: CASSLGIRGDYEQYF
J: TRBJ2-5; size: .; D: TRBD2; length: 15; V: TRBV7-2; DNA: TGTGCCAGCAGCCACCAAGCGGGAGCAGTAGAGACCCAGTACTTC; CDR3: CASSHQAGAVETQYF
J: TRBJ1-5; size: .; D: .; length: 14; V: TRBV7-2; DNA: TGTGCCAGCAGCCAGGACTATAGCAATCAGCCCCAGCATTTT; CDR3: CASSQDYSNQPQHF
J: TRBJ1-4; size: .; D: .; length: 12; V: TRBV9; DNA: TGTGCCAGCAGCGCCACGGGGGAAAAACTGTTTTTT; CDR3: CASSATGEKLFF
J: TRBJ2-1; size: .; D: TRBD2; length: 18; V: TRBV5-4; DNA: TGCGCCAGCAGCCAAGATCTCACGGGAGGGAACCCTTACAATGAGCAGTTCTTC; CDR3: CASSQDLTGGNPYNEQFF
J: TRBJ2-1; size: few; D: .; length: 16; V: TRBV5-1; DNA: TGCGCCAGCAGCCAGGGGTGGCAGGTCCCCTACAATGAGCAGTTCTTC; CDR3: CASSQGWQVPYNEQFF
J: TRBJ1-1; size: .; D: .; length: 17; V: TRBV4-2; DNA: TGTGCCAGCAGCCAAGATCATGGGGTCCTCTGGAACACTGAAGCTTTCTTT; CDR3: CASSQDHGVLWNTEAFF
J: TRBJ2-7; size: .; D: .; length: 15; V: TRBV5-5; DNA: TGTGCCAGCAGCCCCGCCTATAGCGACTCCTACGAGCAGTACTTC; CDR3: CASSPAYSDSYEQYF
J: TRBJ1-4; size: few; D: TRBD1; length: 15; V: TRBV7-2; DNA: TGTGCCAGCAGCCGCTACAGGGGGCCGAATGAAAAACTGTTTTTT; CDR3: CASSRYRGPNEKLFF
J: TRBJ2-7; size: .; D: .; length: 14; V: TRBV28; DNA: TGTGCCAGCAGAACCGAACATGGCCCCTACGAGCAGTACTTC; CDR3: CASRTEHGPYEQYF
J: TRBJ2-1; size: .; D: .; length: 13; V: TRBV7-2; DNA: TGTGCCAGCAGCTTGAATGGACTCAATGAGCAGTTCTTC; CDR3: CASSLNGLNEQFF